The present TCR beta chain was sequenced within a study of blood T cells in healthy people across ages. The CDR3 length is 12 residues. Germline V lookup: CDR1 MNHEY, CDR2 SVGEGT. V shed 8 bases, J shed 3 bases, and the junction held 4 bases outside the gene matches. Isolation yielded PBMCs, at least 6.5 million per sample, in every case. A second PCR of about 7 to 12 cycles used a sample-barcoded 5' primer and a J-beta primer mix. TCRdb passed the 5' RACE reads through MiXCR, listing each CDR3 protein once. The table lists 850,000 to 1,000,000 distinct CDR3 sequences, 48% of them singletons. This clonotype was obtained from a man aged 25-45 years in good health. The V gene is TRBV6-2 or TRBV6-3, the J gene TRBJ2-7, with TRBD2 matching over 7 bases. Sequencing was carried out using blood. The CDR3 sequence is CASAGALYEQYF. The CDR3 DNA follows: TGTGCCAGCGCGGGAGCACTCTACGAGCAGTACTTC.